A selection of T cell receptor beta chains follows, all from one sample in a study of blood T cell repertoires in COVID-19. Clones were sequenced by immunoSEQ multiplex PCR, and TCRdb holds only the in-frame ones, with some missing. The sample yields about 190,000 clones, less than 90% seen once. Sequencing was performed on peripheral blood. The receptors were sampled from a man between 25 and 39 years old with acute or convalescent COVID-19. CDR3s include the opening cysteine and the closing phenylalanine or tryptophan. The order of the fields is D gene, V gene, J gene, CDR3 DNA, CDR3 protein. The D gene is left open where the match is weak.

>TRBD1|TRBV29-1|TRBJ1-5
TGCAGCGTTGGTGGGACAGGGGGAGATAATCAGCCCCAGCATTTT
CSVGGTGGDNQPQHF
>-|TRBV27|TRBJ1-2
TGTGCCAGCAGTTCCTCCCCAGGGACAAATGGCTACACCTTC
CASSSSPGTNGYTF
>-|TRBV10-1|TRBJ2-7
TGCGCCAGCAGTGAGTCCCCGGTGAGGGAGCAGTACTTC
CASSESPVREQYF
>-|TRBV19|TRBJ1-1
TGTGCCAGTAGTTGGGGGGAGGGGCGTTCTGAAGCTTTCTTT
CASSWGEGRSEAFF
>-|TRBV19|TRBJ1-3
TGTGCCAGTGGCCCCCCTGGAAACACCATATATTTT
CASGPPGNTIYF
>-|TRBV28|TRBJ1-5
TGTGCCAGCAGTTCAGGCTTAAATCAGCCCCAGCATTTT
CASSSGLNQPQHF
>TRBD1|TRBV19|TRBJ1-1
TGTGCCAGTAGTTTACGCCGGGACAGTTTAGAAGCTTTCTTT
CASSLRRDSLEAFF
>-|TRBV10-3|TRBJ1-2
TGTGCCATCGGTCAGATCTATGGCTACACCTTC
CAIGQIYGYTF
>TRBD2|TRBV7-9|TRBJ2-1
TGTGCCAGCCTAGCGGGAGGAATATCCTACAATGAGCAGTTCTTC
CASLAGGISYNEQFF
>TRBD2|TRBV5-4|TRBJ2-1
TGTGCCAGCGCAAGGCGGGGGGATCTAGAGGAGCAGTTCTTC
CASARRGDLEEQFF
>-|TRBV28|TRBJ1-1
TGTGCCAGCAGCAGACACAGGGCCAACACTGAAGCTTTCTTT
CASSRHRANTEAFF